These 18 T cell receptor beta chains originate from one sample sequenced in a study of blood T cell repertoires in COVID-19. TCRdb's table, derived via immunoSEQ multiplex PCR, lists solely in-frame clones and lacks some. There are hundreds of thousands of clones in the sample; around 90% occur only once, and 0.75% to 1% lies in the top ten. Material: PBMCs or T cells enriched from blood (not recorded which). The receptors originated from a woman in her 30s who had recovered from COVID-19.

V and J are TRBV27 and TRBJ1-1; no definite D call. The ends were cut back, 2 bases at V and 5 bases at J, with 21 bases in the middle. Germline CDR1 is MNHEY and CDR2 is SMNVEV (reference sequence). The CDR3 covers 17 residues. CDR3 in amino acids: CASSLRPFGKERTEAFF. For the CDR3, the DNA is TGTGCCAGCAGTTTAAGGCCGTTCGGGAAAGAAAGGACTGAAGCTTTCTTT.

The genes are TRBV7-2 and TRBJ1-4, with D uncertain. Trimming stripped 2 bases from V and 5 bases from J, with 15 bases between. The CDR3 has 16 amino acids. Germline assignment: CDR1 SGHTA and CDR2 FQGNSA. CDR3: CASSLRRAARNEKLFF. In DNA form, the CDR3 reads TGTGCCAGCAGCTTACGGAGGGCAGCGCGAAATGAAAAACTGTTTTTT.

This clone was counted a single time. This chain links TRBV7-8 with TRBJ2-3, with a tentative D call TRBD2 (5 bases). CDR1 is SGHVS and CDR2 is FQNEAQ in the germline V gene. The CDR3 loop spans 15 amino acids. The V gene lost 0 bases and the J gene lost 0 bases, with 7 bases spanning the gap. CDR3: CASSLASGSTDTQYF. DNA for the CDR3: TGTGCCAGCAGCTTAGCCTCGGGGAGCACAGATACGCAGTATTTT.

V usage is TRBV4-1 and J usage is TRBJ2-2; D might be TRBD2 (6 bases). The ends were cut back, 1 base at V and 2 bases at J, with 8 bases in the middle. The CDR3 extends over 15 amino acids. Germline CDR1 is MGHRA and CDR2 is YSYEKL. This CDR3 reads CASSQVGTNTGELFF. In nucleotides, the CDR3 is TGCGCCAGCAGCCAAGTCGGGACTAACACCGGGGAGCTGTTTTTT.

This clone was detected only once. In DNA, the CDR3 is TGTGCCAGCAGCCCCGAACAGGGCCCTTGGGAGGAGACCCAGTACTTC. This codes for CASSPEQGPWEETQYF. The chain joins TRBV3-1 (or the pseudogene TRBV3-2) to TRBJ2-5, with D possibly TRBD1 on 6 matching bases. Between the trimmed V and J ends, which lost 4 bases and 5 bases, there was a span of 20 bases. The germline V gene has CDR1 LGHDT and CDR2 YNNKEL (reference sequence). The CDR3 consists of 16 residues.

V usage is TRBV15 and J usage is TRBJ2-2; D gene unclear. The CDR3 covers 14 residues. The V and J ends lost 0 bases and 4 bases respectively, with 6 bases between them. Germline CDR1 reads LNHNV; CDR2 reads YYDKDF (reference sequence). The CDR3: CATSRDPGTGELFF. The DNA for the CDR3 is TGTGCCACCAGCAGAGATCCCGGCACCGGGGAGCTGTTTTTT.

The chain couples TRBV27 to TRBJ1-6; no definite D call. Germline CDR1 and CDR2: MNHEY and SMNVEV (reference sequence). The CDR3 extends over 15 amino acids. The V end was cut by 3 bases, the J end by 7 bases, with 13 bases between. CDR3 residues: CASSFSLGGNSPLHF. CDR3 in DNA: TGTGCCAGCAGTTTTTCTTTGGGCGGGAATTCACCCCTCCACTTT.

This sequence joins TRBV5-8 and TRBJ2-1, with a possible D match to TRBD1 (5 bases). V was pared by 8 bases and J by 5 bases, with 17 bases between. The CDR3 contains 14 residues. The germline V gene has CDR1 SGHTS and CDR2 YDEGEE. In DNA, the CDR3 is TGTGCCAGAGGGGTAGGCTTAGCCCACAATGAGCAGTTCTTC. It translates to CARGVGLAHNEQFF.

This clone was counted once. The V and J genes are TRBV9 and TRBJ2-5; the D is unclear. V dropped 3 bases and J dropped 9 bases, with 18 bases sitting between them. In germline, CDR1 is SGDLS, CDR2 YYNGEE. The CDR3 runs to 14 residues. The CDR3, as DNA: TGTGCCAGCAGCGACGTCGGGTCCGCACGGGCCCAGTACTTC. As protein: CASSDVGSARAQYF.

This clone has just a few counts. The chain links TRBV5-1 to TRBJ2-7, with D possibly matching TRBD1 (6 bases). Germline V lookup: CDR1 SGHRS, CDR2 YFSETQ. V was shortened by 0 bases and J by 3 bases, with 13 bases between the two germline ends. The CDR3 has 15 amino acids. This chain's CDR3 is CASSLAPGDIYEQYF. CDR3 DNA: TGCGCCAGCAGCTTGGCGCCAGGGGATATCTACGAGCAGTACTTC. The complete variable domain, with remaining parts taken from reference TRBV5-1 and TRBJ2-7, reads KAGVTQTPRYLIKTRGQQVTLSCSPISGHRSVSWYQQTPGQGLQFLFEYFSETQRNKGNFPGRFSGRQFSNSRSEMNVSTLELGDSALYLCASSLAPGDIYEQYFGPGTRLTVT.

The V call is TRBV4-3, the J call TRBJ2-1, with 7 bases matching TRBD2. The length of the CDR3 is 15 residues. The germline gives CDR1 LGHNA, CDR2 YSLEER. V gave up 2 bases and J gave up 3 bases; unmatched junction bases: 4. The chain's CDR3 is CASSQSGRGYNEQFF. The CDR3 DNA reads TGCGCCAGCAGCCAAAGTGGGAGGGGCTACAATGAGCAGTTCTTC.

The DNA of the CDR3 is TGTGCCAGCAGTGGGACAGCCGGATTTCGATATAGCAATCAGCCCCAGCATTTT. It is translated as CASSGTAGFRYSNQPQHF. The gene calls are TRBV2 and TRBJ1-5; maybe TRBD1 (6 bases). V gave up 4 bases and J gave up 0 bases, with 19 bases separating them. This CDR3 is built from 18 residues. The germline V gene has CDR1 SNHLY and CDR2 FYNNEI.

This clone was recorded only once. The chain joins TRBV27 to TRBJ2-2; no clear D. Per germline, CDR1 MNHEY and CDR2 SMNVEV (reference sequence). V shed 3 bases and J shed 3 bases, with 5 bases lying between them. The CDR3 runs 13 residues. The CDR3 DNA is TGTGCCAGCAGTTTTCTAGACACCGGGGAGCTGTTTTTT. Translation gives CASSFLDTGELFF.

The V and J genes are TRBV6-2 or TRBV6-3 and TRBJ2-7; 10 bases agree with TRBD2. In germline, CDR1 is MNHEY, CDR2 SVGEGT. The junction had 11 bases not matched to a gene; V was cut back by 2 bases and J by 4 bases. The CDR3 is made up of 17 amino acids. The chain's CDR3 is CASSYILQRGGSYEQYF. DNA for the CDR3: TGTGCCAGCAGTTACATCCTCCAGCGGGGGGGCTCTTACGAGCAGTACTTC.

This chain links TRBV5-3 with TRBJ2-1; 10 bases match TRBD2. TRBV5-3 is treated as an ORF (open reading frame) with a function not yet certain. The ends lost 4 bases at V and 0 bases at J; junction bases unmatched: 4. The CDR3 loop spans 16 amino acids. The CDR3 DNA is TGTGCCAGAAGCCCTAGCGGGGGTAGCTCCTACAATGAGCAGTTCTTC. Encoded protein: CARSPSGGSSYNEQFF.

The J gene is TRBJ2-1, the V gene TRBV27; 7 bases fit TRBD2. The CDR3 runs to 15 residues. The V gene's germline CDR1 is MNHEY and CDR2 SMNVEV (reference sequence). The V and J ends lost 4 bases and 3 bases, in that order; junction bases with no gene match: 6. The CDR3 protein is CASSSPRTSYNEQFF. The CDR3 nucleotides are TGTGCCAGCAGTTCCCCACGGACTAGCTACAATGAGCAGTTCTTC.

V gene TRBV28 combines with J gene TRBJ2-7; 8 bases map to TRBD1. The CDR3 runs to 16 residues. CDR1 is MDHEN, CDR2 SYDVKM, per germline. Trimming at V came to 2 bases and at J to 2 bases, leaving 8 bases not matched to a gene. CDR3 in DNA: TGTGCCAGCAGTTTACGCCGACGGACAGGGCCCTACGAGCAGTACTTC. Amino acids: CASSLRRRTGPYEQYF.

In DNA form, the CDR3 reads TGTGCCAGCAGCGCCGAGGGGGTAGGTGACAGGAGGACGCGAAAACTGTTTTTT. It codes for CASSAEGVGDRRTRKLFF. The rearrangement uses TRBV7-2 and TRBJ1-4; TRBD1 might be the D (6 bases). The germline gives CDR1 SGHTA, CDR2 FQGNSA. Between the trimmed V and J ends, which lost 5 bases and 10 bases, there was a span of 29 bases. The CDR3 has 18 residues.